This TCR beta chain was documented in a study of cytomegalovirus exposure and HLA in healthy donors. Overall study: Ancestry clustering placed about 80% of around 400 genotyped donors in the Caucasian-associated cluster. General observations from the study: Earlier analysis yielded a pattern in which most TCR beta V segments were productive about 90% or about 30% of the time. A list of around 160 TCR beta chains associated with cytomegalovirus was given.

The CDR3 has 14 residues. Trimming cost V 1 base and J 5 bases, with 9 bases left between them. Germline V gene data show CDR1 as SGHAT and CDR2 as FQDESV (reference sequence). About this clone: Its antigen is undetermined.

The PCR employed 60 Vbeta primers together with 13 Jbeta primers. The data were produced by immunoSEQ multiplex PCR, yet TCRdb's version contains in-frame clones alone and is incomplete. The sample gives approximately 140,000 clones, about 85% of which show up once; approximately 3.7% is in the top ten. Sequencing was performed on PBMCs. This chain connects TRBV11-1 to TRBJ2-1; D is undetermined. The source of this sequence is a human donor in good health. CDR3: CASSLGQVNNEQFF. Here the CDR3 DNA reads TGTGCCAGCAGCTTAGGCCAGGTCAACAATGAGCAGTTCTTC.